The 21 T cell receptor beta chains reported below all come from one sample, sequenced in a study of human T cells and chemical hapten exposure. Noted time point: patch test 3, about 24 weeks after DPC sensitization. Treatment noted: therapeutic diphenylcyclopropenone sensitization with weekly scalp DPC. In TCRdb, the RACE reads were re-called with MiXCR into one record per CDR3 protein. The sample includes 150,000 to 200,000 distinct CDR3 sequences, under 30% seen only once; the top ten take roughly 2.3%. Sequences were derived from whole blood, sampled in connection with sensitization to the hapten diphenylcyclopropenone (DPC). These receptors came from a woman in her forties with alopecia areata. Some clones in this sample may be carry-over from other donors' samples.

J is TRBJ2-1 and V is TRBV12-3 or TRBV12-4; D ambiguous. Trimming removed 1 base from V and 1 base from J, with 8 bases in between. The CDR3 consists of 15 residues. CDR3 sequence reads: CASSLEGRSYNEQFF. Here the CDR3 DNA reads TGTGCCAGCAGTTTAGAGGGTCGGTCCTACAATGAGCAGTTCTTC.

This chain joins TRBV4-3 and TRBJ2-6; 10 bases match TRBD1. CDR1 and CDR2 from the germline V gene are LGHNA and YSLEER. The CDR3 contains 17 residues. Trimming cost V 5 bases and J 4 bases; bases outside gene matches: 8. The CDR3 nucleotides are TGCGCCAGCAGCAATGGACAGGGGGTCACCGGGGCCAACGTCCTGACTTTC. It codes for CASSNGQGVTGANVLTF.

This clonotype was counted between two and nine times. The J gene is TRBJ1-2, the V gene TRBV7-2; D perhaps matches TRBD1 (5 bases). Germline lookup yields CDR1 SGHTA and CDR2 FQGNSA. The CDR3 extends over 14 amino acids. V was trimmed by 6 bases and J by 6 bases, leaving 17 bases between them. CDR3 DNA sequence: TGTGCCAGCAGTCTGAATACAGGAGGAAATGGCTACACCTTC. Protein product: CASSLNTGGNGYTF. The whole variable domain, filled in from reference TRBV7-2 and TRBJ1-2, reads GAGVSQSPSNKVTEKGKDVELRCDPISGHTALYWYRQSLGQGLEFLIYFQGNSAPDKSGLPSDRFSAERTGGSVSTLTIQRTQQEDSAVYLCASSLNTGGNGYTFGSGTRLTVV.

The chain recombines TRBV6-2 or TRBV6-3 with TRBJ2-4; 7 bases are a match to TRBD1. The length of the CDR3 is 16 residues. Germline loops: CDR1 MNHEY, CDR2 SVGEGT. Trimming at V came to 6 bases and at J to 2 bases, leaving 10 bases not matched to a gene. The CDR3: CASSLSVTGTKNIQYF. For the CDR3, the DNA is TGTGCCAGCAGCCTCTCCGTGACAGGGACCAAAAACATTCAGTACTTC.

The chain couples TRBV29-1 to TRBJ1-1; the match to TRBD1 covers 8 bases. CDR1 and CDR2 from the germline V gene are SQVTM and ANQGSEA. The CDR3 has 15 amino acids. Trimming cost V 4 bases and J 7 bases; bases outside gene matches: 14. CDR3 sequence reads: CSVGGYQGALGEAFF. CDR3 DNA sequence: TGCAGCGTTGGCGGGTATCAGGGGGCGCTCGGTGAAGCTTTCTTT.

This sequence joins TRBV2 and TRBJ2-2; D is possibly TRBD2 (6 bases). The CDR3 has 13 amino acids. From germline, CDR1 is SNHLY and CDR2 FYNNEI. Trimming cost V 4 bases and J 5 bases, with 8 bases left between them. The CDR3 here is CASSGAGTGELFF. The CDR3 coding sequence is TGTGCCAGCAGTGGGGCGGGAACCGGGGAGCTGTTTTTT. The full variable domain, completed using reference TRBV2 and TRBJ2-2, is EPEVTQTPSHQVTQMGQEVILRCVPISNHLYFYWYRQILGQKVEFLVSFYNNEISEKSEIFDDQFSVERPDGSNFTLKIRSTKLEDSAMYFCASSGAGTGELFFGEGSRLTVL.

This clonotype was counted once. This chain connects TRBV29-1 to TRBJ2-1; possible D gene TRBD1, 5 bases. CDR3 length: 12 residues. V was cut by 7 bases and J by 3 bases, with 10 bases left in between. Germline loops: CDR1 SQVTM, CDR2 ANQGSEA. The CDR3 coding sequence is TGCAGCGCGGCAGGGCACTACAATGAGCAGTTCTTC. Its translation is CSAAGHYNEQFF.

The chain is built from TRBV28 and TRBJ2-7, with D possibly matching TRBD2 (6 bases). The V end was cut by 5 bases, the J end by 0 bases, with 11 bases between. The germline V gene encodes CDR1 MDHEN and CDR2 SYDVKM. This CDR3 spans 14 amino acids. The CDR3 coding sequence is TGTGCCAGCAGTGTCCCGGGACTCTCCTACGAGCAGTACTTC. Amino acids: CASSVPGLSYEQYF.

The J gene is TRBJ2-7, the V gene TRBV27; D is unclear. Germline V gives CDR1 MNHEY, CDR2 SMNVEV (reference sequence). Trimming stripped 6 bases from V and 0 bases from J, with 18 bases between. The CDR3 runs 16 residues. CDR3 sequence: CASRPRKGTLSYEQYF. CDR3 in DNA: TGTGCCAGCAGGCCCCGGAAGGGAACTCTCTCCTACGAGCAGTACTTC.

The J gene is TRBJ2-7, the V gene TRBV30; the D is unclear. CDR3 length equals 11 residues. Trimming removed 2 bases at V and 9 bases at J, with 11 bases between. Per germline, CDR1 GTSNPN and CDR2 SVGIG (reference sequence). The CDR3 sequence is CAWSLLGVQYF. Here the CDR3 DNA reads TGTGCCTGGAGTTTACTGGGTGTGCAGTACTTC.

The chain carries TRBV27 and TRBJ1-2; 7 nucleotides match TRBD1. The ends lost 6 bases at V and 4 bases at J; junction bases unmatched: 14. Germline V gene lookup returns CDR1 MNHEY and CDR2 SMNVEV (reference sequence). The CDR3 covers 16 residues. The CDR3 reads CASRRTGQVEFYGYTF. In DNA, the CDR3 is TGTGCCAGCAGACGAACCGGACAGGTAGAGTTCTATGGCTACACCTTC.

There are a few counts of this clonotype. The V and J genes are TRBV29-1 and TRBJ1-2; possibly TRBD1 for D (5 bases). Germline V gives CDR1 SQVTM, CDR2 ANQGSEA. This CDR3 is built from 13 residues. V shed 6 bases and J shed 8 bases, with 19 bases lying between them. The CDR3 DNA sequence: TGCAGCGTCGACCCTCAGGACATTGGGGGCTACACCTTC. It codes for CSVDPQDIGGYTF.

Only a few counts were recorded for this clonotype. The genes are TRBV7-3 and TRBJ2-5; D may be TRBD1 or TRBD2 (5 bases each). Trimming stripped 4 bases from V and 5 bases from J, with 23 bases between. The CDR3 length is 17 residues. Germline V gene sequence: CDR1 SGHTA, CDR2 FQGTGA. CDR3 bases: TGTGCCAGCAGCTCACACTCCGGGATCGGACATTTGGAGACCCAGTACTTC. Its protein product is CASSSHSGIGHLETQYF.

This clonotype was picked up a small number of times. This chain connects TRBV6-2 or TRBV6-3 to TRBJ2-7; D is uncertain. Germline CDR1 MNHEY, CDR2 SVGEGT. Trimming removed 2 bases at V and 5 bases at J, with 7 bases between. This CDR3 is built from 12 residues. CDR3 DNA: TGTGCCAGCAGTTACGTGGGTAACGAGCAGTACTTC. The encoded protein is CASSYVGNEQYF.

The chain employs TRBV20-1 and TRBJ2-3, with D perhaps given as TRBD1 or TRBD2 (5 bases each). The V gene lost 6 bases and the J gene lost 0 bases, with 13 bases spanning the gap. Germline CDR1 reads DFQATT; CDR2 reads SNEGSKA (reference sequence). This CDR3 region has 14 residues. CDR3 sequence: CSAKRDGSTDTQYF. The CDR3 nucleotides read TGCAGTGCGAAGAGGGACGGTAGCACAGATACGCAGTATTTT.

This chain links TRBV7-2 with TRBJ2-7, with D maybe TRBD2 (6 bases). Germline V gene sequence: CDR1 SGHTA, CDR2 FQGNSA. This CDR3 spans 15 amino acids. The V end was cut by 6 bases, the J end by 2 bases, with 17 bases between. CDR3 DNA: TGTGCCAGCAGATGGGTGCGGGATCGTGCCTACGAGCAGTACTTC. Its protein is CASRWVRDRAYEQYF.

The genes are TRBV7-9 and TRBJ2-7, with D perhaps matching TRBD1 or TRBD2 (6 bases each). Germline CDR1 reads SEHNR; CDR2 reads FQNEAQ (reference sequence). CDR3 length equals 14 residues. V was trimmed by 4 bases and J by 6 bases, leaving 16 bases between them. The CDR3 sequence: CASSSRMEGGEQYF. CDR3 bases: TGTGCCAGCAGCTCGAGGATGGAGGGGGGCGAGCAGTACTTC. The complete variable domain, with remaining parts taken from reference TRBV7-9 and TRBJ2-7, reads DTGVSQNPRHKITKRGQNVTFRCDPISEHNRLYWYRQTLGQGPEFLTYFQNEAQLEKSRLLSDRFSAERPKGSFSTLEIQRTEQGDSAMYLCASSSRMEGGEQYFGPGTRLTVT.

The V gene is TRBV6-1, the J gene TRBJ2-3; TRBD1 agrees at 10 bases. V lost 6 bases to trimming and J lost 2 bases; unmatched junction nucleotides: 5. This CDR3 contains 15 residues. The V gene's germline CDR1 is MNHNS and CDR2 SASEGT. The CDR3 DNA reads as TGTGCCAGCAGCCAGGGACAGGGGTTCACAGATACGCAGTATTTT. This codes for CASSQGQGFTDTQYF.

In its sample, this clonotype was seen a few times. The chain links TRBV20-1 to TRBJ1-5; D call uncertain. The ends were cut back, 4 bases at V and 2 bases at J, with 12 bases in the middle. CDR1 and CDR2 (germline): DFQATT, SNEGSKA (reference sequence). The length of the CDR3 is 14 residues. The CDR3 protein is CSATQSTGNQPQHF. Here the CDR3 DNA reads TGCAGTGCTACACAGAGCACTGGCAATCAGCCCCAGCATTTT.

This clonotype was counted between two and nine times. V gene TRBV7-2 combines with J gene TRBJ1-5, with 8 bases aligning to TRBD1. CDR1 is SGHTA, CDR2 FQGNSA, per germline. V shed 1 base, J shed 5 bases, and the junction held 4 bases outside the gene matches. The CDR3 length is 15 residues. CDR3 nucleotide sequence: TGTGCCAGCAGCTTAGGACAGGGGATCGATCAGCCCCAGCATTTT. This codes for CASSLGQGIDQPQHF.

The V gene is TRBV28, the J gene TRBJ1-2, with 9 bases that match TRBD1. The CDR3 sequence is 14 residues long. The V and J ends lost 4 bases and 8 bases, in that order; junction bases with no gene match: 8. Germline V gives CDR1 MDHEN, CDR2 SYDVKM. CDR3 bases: TGTGCCAGCAGTTCCTCTTGGACAGGGGTCGGCTACACCTTC. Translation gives CASSSSWTGVGYTF.